This T cell receptor beta chain came from a study of shared clonotypes between healthy human individuals. This CDR3 spans 17 amino acids. Germline assignment: CDR1 MDHEN and CDR2 SYDVKM. Trimming at V came to 5 bases and at J to 2 bases, leaving 10 bases not matched to a gene. Profiled with immunoSEQ multiplex PCR; TCRdb holds only in-frame clones, not every one. The data contain about 2.3 million clones, approximately 93% of them seen just once; the ten biggest clones take up about 0.41%. Study outcomes and limitations: Compared with clonotypes that all four donors shared, non-shared clonotypes had lower generation probabilities.

To note about this clone: Its antigen is not known.

The sequencing input was naive CD4+ T cells from PBMCs. Subset: CD45RA+ positively selected. The V gene is TRBV28, the J gene TRBJ1-4; 8 positions match TRBD1. The source is a young man in good health. Some clones in this sample may be carry-over from other donors' samples. The CDR3 sequence is CASSPGARGLTNEKLFF. The CDR3 nucleotides are TGTGCCAGCAGTCCAGGGGCCAGGGGGCTCACTAATGAAAAACTGTTTTTT.